These 23 T cell receptor beta chains share one sample of origin, sequenced in a study of shared clonotypes between healthy human individuals. Produced via immunoSEQ multiplex PCR; TCRdb's table is partial and in-frame only. This table holds some 1,400,000 clones, roughly 97% found once. The sequencing input was naive CD4+ T cells sorted from blood. Subset here: CD45RA+ positively selected. The receptor source for this set is a man aged 30-40 years in good health.

Details on this clone: The sample holds other DNA sequences that translate to the same CDR3. The V and J genes are TRBV7-9 and TRBJ1-1; D gene unclear. CDR1 and CDR2 from the germline V gene are SEHNR and FQNEAQ (reference sequence). Trimming shortened V by 5 bases and J by 4 bases, and 8 bases separated the two germline ends. CDR3 length: 12 residues. CDR3 DNA: TGTGCCAGCAGCCTTGGCGTCACTGAAGCTTTCTTT. This translates into CASSLGVTEAFF.

The V gene is TRBV18, the J gene TRBJ1-2; possible D gene TRBD1, 6 bases. The germline V gene has CDR1 KGHSH and CDR2 LQKENI. The length of the CDR3 is 13 residues. Trimming took 4 bases from V and 2 from J, leaving 8 bases between them. The CDR3 bases are TGTGCCAGCTCACAGGGGGAGAACTATGGCTACACCTTC. Residues: CASSQGENYGYTF.

The gene calls are TRBV2 and TRBJ1-2, with 7 bases identical to TRBD1. This CDR3 contains 14 residues. Germline values: CDR1 SNHLY, CDR2 FYNNEI. The trim removed 2 bases at V and 7 bases at J, leaving 7 bases unmatched. CDR3 nucleotides: TGTGCCAGCAGTGAATTAGGACAGGTCGGTGGCTACACCTTC. Translation gives CASSELGQVGGYTF.

The chain employs TRBV7-3 and TRBJ2-1; 9 bases align to TRBD2. V shed 4 bases, J shed 6 bases, and the junction held 4 bases outside the gene matches. Germline loops: CDR1 SGHTA, CDR2 FQGTGA. This CDR3 spans 14 amino acids. CDR3 protein: CASSSGLAFNEQFF. DNA for the CDR3: TGTGCCAGCAGCTCGGGACTAGCTTTCAATGAGCAGTTCTTC.

This clone was counted a single time. J is TRBJ2-2 and V is TRBV29-1; 7 positions agree with TRBD2. The V segment lost 4 bases and the J segment 1 base; nucleotides outside the gene matches: 9. The germline gives CDR1 SQVTM, CDR2 ANQGSEA. This CDR3 spans 16 amino acids. The CDR3 loop reads CSVAVRRERNTGELFF. The CDR3 coding sequence is TGCAGCGTTGCGGTAAGGCGGGAGCGGAACACCGGGGAGCTGTTTTTT.

The chain links TRBV2 to TRBJ1-3, with TRBD1 matching 8 bases. V lost 7 bases to trimming and J lost 4 bases; unmatched junction nucleotides: 3. This CDR3 contains 13 residues. From germline, CDR1 is SNHLY and CDR2 FYNNEI. The CDR3 here is CASNGQGGNTIYF. The CDR3 DNA sequence: TGTGCCAGCAATGGACAGGGCGGAAACACCATATATTTT.

The chain links TRBV2 to TRBJ2-5; maybe TRBD1 (5 bases). Germline CDR1 reads SNHLY; CDR2 reads FYNNEI. Trimming removed 1 base from V and 4 bases from J, with 13 bases in between. This CDR3 spans 15 amino acids. The CDR3 nucleotides read TGTGCCAGCAGTGAAGGATTTAGGGGTGCAGAGACCCAGTACTTC. Translating gives CASSEGFRGAETQYF.

The J gene is TRBJ1-1, the V gene TRBV7-8; 8 bases match TRBD1. The CDR3 consists of 19 residues. The V segment lost 1 base and the J segment 0 bases; nucleotides outside the gene matches: 13. From germline, CDR1 is SGHVS and CDR2 FQNEAQ. The CDR3 coding sequence is TGTGCCAGCAGCTTAGTGGGTCGTTGGGGACAGGTGGTGAACACTGAAGCTTTCTTT. Translation gives CASSLVGRWGQVVNTEAFF.

Details on this clone: The same CDR3 arises from other DNA sequences in this sample as well. The genes are TRBV6-6 and TRBJ2-7, with TRBD1 matching 8 bases. Trimming removed 6 bases from V and 2 bases from J; junction bases left unmatched: 6. The CDR3 spans 14 residues. Per germline, CDR1 MNHNY and CDR2 SVGAGI (reference sequence). The CDR3 region has the DNA TGTGCCAGCAGGGCGGGGACAGGCGCCTACGAGCAGTACTTC. The encoded protein is CASRAGTGAYEQYF.

The chain is built from TRBV28 and TRBJ2-1; unclear D gene. CDR1 and CDR2 (germline): MDHEN, SYDVKM. CDR3 size: 15 residues. The germline V and J ends were trimmed by 3 bases and 5 bases, with 14 bases remaining between them. CDR3 coding DNA: TGTGCCAGCAGTTTCCCCTCTACAGTGCACAATGAGCAGTTCTTC. Amino acid sequence: CASSFPSTVHNEQFF.

V is TRBV7-2 and J is TRBJ2-1; 11 bases map to TRBD2. The CDR3 is 14 amino acids. Germline V lookup: CDR1 SGHTA, CDR2 FQGNSA. V dropped 5 bases and J dropped 14; count of bases not matched to a gene: 11. In DNA, the CDR3 is TGTGCCAGCAGCCCAGGGACTAGCGGTTCGTTGGAGTTCTTC. Its protein is CASSPGTSGSLEFF.

The chain is built from TRBV27 and TRBJ2-7, with no clear D. Germline CDR1 and CDR2: MNHEY and SMNVEV (reference sequence). This CDR3 is built from 12 residues. V dropped 6 bases and J dropped 6 bases, with 12 bases sitting between them. The CDR3 loop is CASRRPLGEQYF. As DNA, the CDR3 is TGTGCCAGCAGGAGGCCCCTGGGCGAGCAGTACTTC.

The chain employs TRBV18 and TRBJ1-1; D is unclear. Germline lookup yields CDR1 KGHSH and CDR2 LQKENI. This CDR3 has 14 amino acids. Trimming shortened V by 2 bases and J by 1 base, and 8 bases separated the two germline ends. This chain's CDR3 is CASSPTAKNTEAFF. In DNA form, the CDR3 reads TGTGCCAGCTCACCAACGGCGAAGAACACTGAAGCTTTCTTT.

This chain joins TRBV7-2 and TRBJ2-5; a weak D match, TRBD1 (6 bases). The CDR3 has 15 residues. CDR1 is SGHTA, CDR2 FQGNSA, per germline. Between the trimmed V and J ends, which lost 2 bases and 7 bases, there was a span of 17 bases. The CDR3 sequence: CASSLMGAPIGTQYF. CDR3 coding DNA: TGTGCCAGCAGCTTAATGGGGGCACCTATTGGGACCCAGTACTTC.

This chain links TRBV10-3 with TRBJ1-1; D uncertain. The CDR3 runs 14 residues. The ends were cut back, 0 bases at V and 0 bases at J, with 5 bases in the middle. Germline-derived CDR1 and CDR2 are ENHRY and SYGVKD. CDR3 in amino acids: CAISESILNTEAFF. The CDR3 DNA reads TGTGCCATCAGTGAGTCGATCTTGAACACTGAAGCTTTCTTT.

The V gene is TRBV29-1, the J gene TRBJ2-1; 12 bases line up with TRBD2. J was trimmed by 12 bases and V by 7 bases; bases with no gene match: 7. There are 12 residues in the CDR3. Germline CDR1 and CDR2: SQVTM and ANQGSEA. The CDR3 reads CSEVSSGRAQFF. The CDR3 bases are TGCAGCGAAGTATCTAGCGGGAGGGCGCAGTTCTTC.

This sequence joins TRBV7-2 and TRBJ2-1; D perhaps matches TRBD2 (5 bases). V gave up 6 bases and J gave up 2 bases, with 17 bases separating them. The CDR3 is 16 residues long. The germline CDR1 and CDR2 sequences are SGHTA and FQGNSA. Here the CDR3 DNA reads TGTGCCAGCAGTCCCTTTAGCGTTTCACCCTACAATGAGCAGTTCTTC. Its protein is CASSPFSVSPYNEQFF.

The V and J genes are TRBV6-5 and TRBJ2-1; no reliable D call. This CDR3 has 11 amino acids. From germline, CDR1 is MNHEY and CDR2 SVGAGI. V lost 6 bases to trimming and J lost 6 bases, with 6 bases between them. The DNA for the CDR3 is TGTGCCAGCAGGCATATCAATGAGCAGTTCTTC. This encodes CASRHINEQFF.

This clone came up once. The rearrangement uses TRBV19 and TRBJ1-1; D remains unclear. The V gene's germline CDR1 is LNHDA and CDR2 SQIVND (reference sequence). Trimming removed 1 base from V and 1 base from J, with 10 bases in between. This CDR3 contains 15 residues. The DNA for the CDR3 is TGTGCCAGTAGTATAGCCGGCGGGAGGAACACTGAAGCTTTCTTT. It is translated as CASSIAGGRNTEAFF.

Here the CDR3 DNA reads TGTGCCAGCAGCTGGGGGACAGGGTGGAACACCGGGGAGCTGTTTTTT. This translates into CASSWGTGWNTGELFF. The J gene is TRBJ2-2, the V gene TRBV5-5, with 9 nucleotides matching TRBD1. V gave up 3 bases and J gave up 1 base; unmatched junction bases: 4. Germline loops: CDR1 SGHKS, CDR2 YYEKEE (reference sequence). This CDR3 contains 16 residues. Looking up the rest from reference TRBV5-5 and TRBJ2-2 gives the full variable domain: DAGVTQSPTHLIKTRGQQVTLRCSPISGHKSVSWYQQVLGQGPQFIFQYYEKEERGRGNFPDRFSARQFPNYSSELNVNALLLGDSALYLCASSWGTGWNTGELFFGEGSRLTVL.

CDR3 nucleotide sequence: TGTGCCAGCAGCTCTCTCGACTCCACCTACGAGCAGTACTTC. Protein product: CASSSLDSTYEQYF. The chain recombines TRBV7-2 with TRBJ2-7, with D unresolved. Per germline, CDR1 SGHTA and CDR2 FQGNSA. CDR3 length: 14 amino acids. V lost 4 bases, J lost 2 bases, and 12 bases lay in between. The whole variable domain, filled in from reference TRBV7-2 and TRBJ2-7, reads GAGVSQSPSNKVTEKGKDVELRCDPISGHTALYWYRQSLGQGLEFLIYFQGNSAPDKSGLPSDRFSAERTGGSVSTLTIQRTQQEDSAVYLCASSSLDSTYEQYFGPGTRLTVT.

CDR3 in amino acids: CASSKKQGAVEKLFF. In DNA form, the CDR3 reads TGTGCCAGCAGTAAAAAACAGGGGGCGGTTGAAAAACTGTTTTTT. This rearrangement joins TRBV28 to TRBJ1-4; 9 positions agree with TRBD1. J gave up 7 bases and V 5 bases, and 8 bases lay outside the gene matches. Germline-derived CDR1 and CDR2 are MDHEN and SYDVKM. The CDR3 is 15 amino acids.

The chain recombines TRBV5-1 with TRBJ2-1, with 7 bases that match TRBD1. Germline V gene lookup returns CDR1 SGHRS and CDR2 YFSETQ. The CDR3 is 12 amino acids. The V gene end was trimmed by 3 bases and the J gene end by 9 bases; junction bases not matched to a gene: 3. The CDR3, as DNA: TGCGCCAGCAGCTCGACAGGGACTGAGCAGTTCTTC. This sequence encodes CASSSTGTEQFF.